A selection of T cell receptor beta chains follows, all from one sample in a study of shared clonotypes between healthy human individuals. Only in-frame clones appear in the TCRdb table, and some are missing; sequencing was by immunoSEQ multiplex PCR. Of over 1.5 million clones listed, nearly 99% are singletons. The sequenced material came from naive CD4+ T cells sorted from blood. The receptors derive from a man aged 25 to 40 in good health. Both conserved end residues are part of each CDR3. D genes are given only for firm matches. Clone size is given for some rows only: seen once, a few or many times, or a class if the clone is expanded.

J | V | size | D | CDR3 | DNA
TRBJ2-5 | TRBV9 | . | TRBD1 | CASSVNTGTVQETQYF | TGTGCCAGCAGCGTAAATACAGGGACAGTACAAGAGACCCAGTACTTC
TRBJ1-2 | TRBV5-4 | . | TRBD1 | CASSQDRENYGYTF | TGTGCCAGCAGCCAGGACAGGGAGAACTATGGCTACACCTTC
TRBJ1-2 | TRBV2 | . | TRBD1 | CASSEEQGYWGYTF | TGTGCCAGCAGTGAAGAACAGGGGTATTGGGGCTACACCTTC
TRBJ2-4 | TRBV5-1 | . | TRBD1 | CASSFGQGGNIQYF | TGCGCCAGCAGCTTCGGACAGGGGGGAAACATTCAGTACTTC
TRBJ1-3 | TRBV15 | . | . | CATSRETGVGNTIYF | TGTGCCACCAGCAGGGAAACTGGGGTTGGAAACACCATATATTTT
TRBJ2-7 | TRBV6-5 | . | . | CASSYSRQSYEQYF | TGTGCCAGCAGTTACTCCCGACAGAGCTACGAGCAGTACTTC
TRBJ2-7 | TRBV28 | . | . | CASSLGMGRQYF | TGTGCCAGCAGTTTAGGCATGGGTAGGCAGTACTTC
TRBJ2-1 | TRBV5-1 | . | TRBD1 | CASSLELDRVGEQFF | TGCGCCAGCAGCTTGGAGTTGGACAGGGTGGGGGAGCAGTTCTTC
TRBJ2-5 | TRBV9 | once | . | CASSVRGSQETQYF | TGTGCCAGCAGCGTAAGGGGCAGCCAAGAGACCCAGTACTTC
TRBJ2-1 | TRBV7-6 | . | TRBD2 | CASSFTSGRDDEQFF | TGTGCCAGCAGCTTCACTAGCGGGAGAGATGATGAGCAGTTCTTC
TRBJ1-4 | TRBV7-8 | once | . | CASSFGTANEKLFF | TGTGCCAGCAGCTTTGGGACGGCTAATGAAAAACTGTTTTTT
TRBJ2-7 | TRBV18 | . | TRBD2 | CASSPLLPGLEQYF | TGTGCCAGCTCACCACTTTTACCGGGACTAGAGCAGTACTTC
TRBJ2-3 | TRBV2 | once | TRBD1 | CASSERDRGKDTQYF | TGTGCCAGCAGTGAGAGGGACAGGGGGAAAGATACGCAGTATTTT
TRBJ1-5 | TRBV28 | . | . | CASSFGVYSNQPQHF | TGTGCCAGCAGTTTTGGTGTTTATAGCAATCAGCCCCAGCATTTT
TRBJ2-7 | TRBV2 | . | TRBD2 | CASIRSGSGTYEQYF | TGTGCCAGCATCCGTAGCGGGAGTGGGACCTACGAGCAGTACTTC
TRBJ2-2 | TRBV28 | . | . | CASSLLGAGELFF | TGTGCCAGCAGCCTACTGGGGGCCGGGGAGCTGTTTTTT
TRBJ2-1 | TRBV5-6 | . | TRBD2 | CASRGRGSIYNEQFF | TGTGCCAGCAGGGGACGCGGGAGTATCTACAATGAGCAGTTCTTC
TRBJ2-3 | TRBV29-1 | once | TRBD2 | CSVPPRGRGTDTQYF | TGCAGCGTTCCGCCACGCGGGAGGGGTACAGATACGCAGTATTTT
TRBJ1-2 | TRBV28 | . | . | CASTMDTANYGYTF | TGTGCCAGCACCATGGACACAGCTAACTATGGCTACACCTTC
TRBJ2-5 | TRBV10-2 | . | . | CASPPRHNQETQYF | TGCGCCAGCCCCCCCCGACACAACCAAGAGACCCAGTACTTC
TRBJ1-5 | TRBV19 | . | . | CASKVGRGNQPQHF | TGTGCCAGTAAAGTGGGGAGGGGCAATCAGCCCCAGCATTTT
TRBJ1-4 | TRBV5-4 | . | TRBD1 | CASSSGQGTGGLFF | TGTGCCAGCAGCAGCGGACAGGGGACGGGTGGACTGTTTTTT
TRBJ2-5 | TRBV7-9 | . | . | CASSLVVEETQYF | TGTGCCAGCAGCTTAGTCGTGGAAGAGACCCAGTACTTC
TRBJ1-1 | TRBV11-3 | . | . | CASSFGEDTEAFF | TGTGCCAGCAGCTTTGGGGAGGACACTGAAGCTTTCTTT
TRBJ2-5 | TRBV5-1 | . | . | CASSFRVKAETQYF | TGCGCCAGCAGCTTCCGGGTGAAAGCAGAGACCCAGTACTTC
TRBJ2-7 | TRBV5-5 | . | TRBD2 | CASSLASWGGSYEQYF | TGTGCCAGCAGCTTGGCCTCCTGGGGAGGGTCCTACGAGCAGTACTTC
TRBJ1-1 | TRBV30 | once | . | CAWSITSRTRTAFF | TGTGCCTGGAGTATTACCTCACGGACAAGGACAGCTTTCTTT
TRBJ1-5 | TRBV2 | . | . | CASRDASQPQHF | TGTGCCAGCAGGGATGCGAGCCAGCCCCAGCATTTT
TRBJ1-1 | TRBV7-9 | . | . | CASRRASNTEAFF | TGTGCCAGCAGACGGGCCTCGAACACTGAAGCTTTCTTT
TRBJ2-7 | TRBV11-2 | . | . | CASRRATGTGNYEQYF | TGTGCCAGCAGACGGGCCACCGGGACGGGAAACTACGAGCAGTACTTC
TRBJ2-2 | TRBV7-2 | once | TRBD2 | CASSTLLAGGGGELFF | TGTGCCAGCAGCACTCTACTAGCGGGAGGAGGCGGGGAGCTGTTTTTT
TRBJ1-5 | TRBV7-2 | . | . | CASSPGPNNQPQHF | TGTGCCAGCAGCCCCGGACCCAACAATCAGCCCCAGCATTTT
TRBJ2-7 | TRBV5-1 | . | TRBD2 | CASSLGSLAGAYEQYF | TGCGCCAGCAGCTTGGGTAGCCTAGCGGGAGCTTACGAGCAGTACTTC
TRBJ2-7 | TRBV6-1 | . | . | CASSEALGVGFSYEQYF | TGTGCCAGCAGTGAAGCCTTAGGGGTGGGCTTCTCCTACGAGCAGTACTTC
TRBJ2-1 | TRBV19 | . | TRBD2 | CASSSRPGLPQFF | TGTGCCAGTAGCTCCCGACCGGGACTACCGCAGTTCTTC
TRBJ1-2 | TRBV6-6 | . | TRBD1 | CASSYGTGDGDGYTF | TGTGCCAGCAGTTACGGGACAGGGGACGGGGATGGCTACACCTTC
TRBJ2-7 | TRBV9 | . | . | CASSPRQFYEQYF | TGTGCCAGCAGCCCCAGACAGTTCTACGAGCAGTACTTC
TRBJ2-7 | TRBV27 | . | . | CASSFSPKGSSYEQYF | TGTGCCAGCAGTTTTTCCCCAAAAGGGTCATCCTACGAGCAGTACTTC
TRBJ2-3 | TRBV5-1 | . | . | CASSLSDTQYF | TGCGCCAGCAGCTTATCAGATACGCAGTATTTT
TRBJ2-7 | TRBV6-5 | . | . | CASSYGGRSYEQYF | TGTGCCAGCAGTTACGGGGGGCGGTCCTACGAGCAGTACTTC
TRBJ2-7 | TRBV6-1 | . | TRBD1 | CASNRYGQGHEQYF | TGTGCCAGCAACCGCTATGGACAGGGGCACGAGCAGTACTTC